What follows are 31 T cell receptor beta chains derived from one specimen sequenced in a study of T cells in tuberculosis. The data were produced by immunoSEQ multiplex PCR, yet TCRdb's version contains in-frame clones alone and is incomplete. The sample holds 25,000 to 35,000 clones, around 95% seen once. The sample was PBMCs. All receptors derive from a donor between 10 and 35 years old with latent tuberculosis or without tuberculosis infection.

CDR3 sequence: CASSIRFRDSGYYEQYF. For the CDR3, the DNA is TGTGCCAGTAGTATTCGTTTCCGGGACAGTGGCTACTACGAGCAGTACTTC. The rearrangement uses TRBV19 and TRBJ2-7, with 7 positions matching TRBD1. Per germline, CDR1 LNHDA and CDR2 SQIVND (reference sequence). CDR3 length equals 17 residues. V dropped 3 bases and J dropped 3; count of bases not matched to a gene: 14.

The V and J genes are TRBV18 and TRBJ2-1; TRBD2 matches 10 bases. V trimming: 0 bases; J trimming: 0 bases; junction bases outside the gene matches: 2. From germline, CDR1 is KGHSH and CDR2 LQKENI. This CDR3 contains 17 residues. CDR3 in amino acids: CASSPPSSGSSYNEQFF. CDR3 sequence (DNA): TGTGCCAGCTCACCACCGTCTAGCGGGAGCTCCTACAATGAGCAGTTCTTC.

This chain uses TRBV7-6 with TRBJ2-7; 7 nucleotides agree with TRBD2. Germline V gives CDR1 SGHVS, CDR2 FNYEAQ. CDR3 length: 15 residues. V dropped 5 bases and J dropped 2; count of bases not matched to a gene: 9. DNA of the CDR3: TGTGCCAGCAGCCCATCCGGGGGGAGAACCTACGAGCAGTACTTC. Encoded protein: CASSPSGGRTYEQYF.

The genes are TRBV11-2 and TRBJ2-1, with 13 nucleotides matching TRBD2. Germline values: CDR1 SGHAT, CDR2 FQNNGV. The J segment lost 8 bases and the V segment lost 3 bases, leaving 16 bases of the junction unmatched. The CDR3 sequence is 19 residues long. CDR3 in amino acids: CASSFTDYSGLAGFYEQFF. CDR3 sequence (DNA): TGTGCCAGCAGCTTTACGGATTATTCGGGACTAGCGGGGTTCTATGAGCAGTTCTTC.

The chain joins TRBV30 to TRBJ2-4; 13 bases are shared with TRBD2. CDR1 and CDR2 from the germline V gene are GTSNPN and SVGIG (reference sequence). CDR3 length: 18 residues. The junction had 11 bases not matched to a gene; V was cut back by 6 bases and J by 0 bases. The CDR3 protein is CACSSGTSGTLAKNIQYF. The CDR3 nucleotides read TGTGCCTGTTCCAGCGGGACTAGCGGGACCCTAGCCAAAAACATTCAGTACTTC.

The V and J genes are TRBV12-5 and TRBJ1-5; the D is unclear. Germline CDR1 reads LGHNT; CDR2 reads FRNRAP. The V gene lost 0 bases and the J gene lost 0 bases, with 15 bases spanning the gap. CDR3 length equals 18 residues. CDR3 sequence: CASGLVWGGPDSNQPQHF. The CDR3 DNA is TGTGCTAGTGGTTTGGTATGGGGAGGGCCCGATAGCAATCAGCCCCAGCATTTT.

The chain recombines TRBV9 with TRBJ2-1, with TRBD2 matching 9 bases. Trimming cost V 2 bases and J 6 bases; bases outside gene matches: 12. This CDR3 spans 17 amino acids. Germline CDR1 SGDLS, CDR2 YYNGEE. The CDR3, as DNA: TGTGCCAGCAGCGTCTCAGGAGGAGCGGGGGGCATCAATGAGCAGTTCTTC. This sequence encodes CASSVSGGAGGINEQFF.

J is TRBJ2-1 and V is TRBV28, with 10 bases aligning to TRBD2. Losses at the gene ends were 5 bases for V and 2 bases for J; bases not matched to a gene: 9. Germline CDR1 and CDR2: MDHEN and SYDVKM. The CDR3 has 17 residues. The CDR3 loop reads CASSRRIAGGTYNEQFF. The CDR3 DNA follows: TGTGCCAGCAGTCGTCGAATAGCGGGAGGCACCTACAATGAGCAGTTCTTC.

The rearrangement links TRBV4-1 to TRBJ1-2; maybe TRBD1 (5 bases). V gave up 0 bases and J gave up 5 bases, with 10 bases separating them. The CDR3 is 14 residues long. Germline CDR1 and CDR2: MGHRA and YSYEKL. This chain's CDR3 is CASSQDQTAYGYTF. In DNA form, the CDR3 reads TGCGCCAGCAGCCAAGATCAGACAGCGTATGGCTACACCTTC.

The chain has TRBV27 and TRBJ2-2, with 7 nucleotides matching TRBD2. Germline V lookup: CDR1 MNHEY, CDR2 SMNVEV (reference sequence). J gave up 6 bases and V 3 bases, and 1 base lay outside the gene matches. This CDR3 is built from 13 residues. The DNA for the CDR3 is TGTGCCAGCAGTTTGGGGGGGGCCGGGGAGCTGTTTTTT. It translates to CASSLGGAGELFF.

This chain links TRBV27 with TRBJ2-1; maybe TRBD2 (6 bases). This CDR3 has 14 residues. With 5 bases removed from V and 3 bases from J, the gap between germline ends came to 11 bases. CDR1 and CDR2 from the germline V gene are MNHEY and SMNVEV (reference sequence). CDR3: CASSNRDFYNEQFF. In nucleotides, the CDR3 is TGTGCCAGCAGTAACCGGGACTTCTACAATGAGCAGTTCTTC.

V gene TRBV7-8 combines with J gene TRBJ2-5; unclear D gene. Germline CDR1 reads SGHVS; CDR2 reads FQNEAQ. CDR3 length equals 14 residues. V was pared by 5 bases and J by 5 bases, with 15 bases between. Written as DNA, the CDR3 is TGTGCCAGCAGCCCCACGACGGTGAGGGAGACCCAGTACTTC. Amino acids: CASSPTTVRETQYF.

This chain joins TRBV4-1 and TRBJ2-3, with 7 bases aligning to TRBD2. Germline CDR1 is MGHRA and CDR2 is YSYEKL. V was pared by 4 bases and J by 0 bases, with 10 bases of the junction left unmatched. The length of the CDR3 is 17 residues. The CDR3: CASSLLSSGISTDTQYF. In nucleotides, the CDR3 is TGCGCCAGCAGCCTGCTTTCAAGCGGGATTAGCACAGATACGCAGTATTTT.

The V call is TRBV18, the J call TRBJ2-7; D is undetermined. The CDR3 is made up of 13 amino acids. Germline V lookup: CDR1 KGHSH, CDR2 LQKENI. Trimming left V 6 bases short and J 4 bases short, with 13 bases between. CDR3 residues: CASSPSQSYEQYF. Here the CDR3 DNA reads TGTGCCAGCTCCCCTTCACAGAGTTACGAGCAGTACTTC.

The CDR3 is CASSLVLAGGTSYNEQFF. The CDR3 DNA reads TGCGCCAGCAGCTTGGTACTAGCGGGAGGGACTTCTTACAATGAGCAGTTCTTC. The rearrangement joins TRBV5-1 to TRBJ2-1; 13 bases match TRBD2. The length of the CDR3 is 18 residues. Germline CDR1 SGHRS, CDR2 YFSETQ. J was trimmed by 4 bases and V by 0 bases; bases with no gene match: 7.

V and J are TRBV27 and TRBJ1-1; D is unresolved. Germline-derived CDR1 and CDR2 are MNHEY and SMNVEV (reference sequence). This CDR3 contains 13 residues. Between the trimmed V and J ends, which lost 2 bases and 2 bases, there was a span of 6 bases. DNA of the CDR3: TGTGCCAGCAGTTTACGGGGTAACACTGAAGCTTTCTTT. This encodes CASSLRGNTEAFF.

J is TRBJ2-7 and V is TRBV7-6, with 9 bases matching TRBD2. The V segment lost 5 bases and the J segment 4 bases; nucleotides outside the gene matches: 6. Germline-derived CDR1 and CDR2 are SGHVS and FNYEAQ. The CDR3 extends over 14 amino acids. The CDR3: CASSELAGNYEQYF. The DNA for the CDR3 is TGTGCCAGCAGCGAGCTAGCGGGAAATTACGAGCAGTACTTC. The entire variable domain, with the rest obtained from reference TRBV7-6 and TRBJ2-7, is as follows: GAGVSQSPRYKVTKRGQDVALRCDPISGHVSLYWYRQALGQGPEFLTYFNYEAQQDKSGLPNDRFSAERPEGSISTLTIQRTEQRDSAMYRCASSELAGNYEQYFGPGTRLTVT.

This chain links TRBV6-1 with TRBJ2-1; weak D call: TRBD2 (6 bases). The germline CDR1 and CDR2 sequences are MNHNS and SASEGT. This CDR3 is built from 15 residues. Trimming shortened V by 5 bases and J by 0 bases, and 11 bases separated the two germline ends. Here the CDR3 reads CASSSTSNSYNEQFF. DNA for the CDR3: TGTGCCAGCAGTTCGACTAGTAACTCCTACAATGAGCAGTTCTTC.

J is TRBJ1-1 and V is TRBV14; D not certain. Germline CDR1 and CDR2: SGHDN and FVKESK. Trimming took off 4 bases at V and 5 bases at J, with 11 bases between the two ends. The CDR3 consists of 13 residues. The CDR3 DNA follows: TGTGCCAGCAGCCGCAGCTCGGGGACTGAAGCTTTCTTT. Protein: CASSRSSGTEAFF.

The V gene is TRBV11-2, the J gene TRBJ1-1; no reliable D call. The CDR3 runs to 16 residues. With 4 bases removed from V and 0 bases from J, the gap between germline ends came to 15 bases. Germline-derived CDR1 and CDR2 are SGHAT and FQNNGV. CDR3 loop: CASSSSSADLNTEAFF. Here the CDR3 DNA reads TGTGCCAGCAGCTCCTCCTCCGCGGACTTGAACACTGAAGCTTTCTTT. Combining the CDR3 with reference TRBV11-2 and TRBJ1-1 gives the whole variable domain EAGVAQSPRYKIIEKRQSVAFWCNPISGHATLYWYQQILGQGPKLLIQFQNNGVVDDSQLPKDRFSAERLKGVDSTLKIQPAKLEDSAVYLCASSSSSADLNTEAFFGQGTRLTVV.

V gene TRBV7-9 combines with J gene TRBJ2-6, with D perhaps TRBD1 (7 bases). Germline CDR1 SEHNR, CDR2 FQNEAQ (reference sequence). With 3 bases removed from V and 10 bases from J, the gap between germline ends came to 13 bases. This CDR3 comprises 14 residues. CDR3 residues: CASSFSQGGNVLTF. CDR3 in DNA: TGTGCCAGCAGCTTCTCCCAGGGGGGAAACGTCCTGACTTTC.

This chain joins TRBV6-6 and TRBJ2-4; possible D gene TRBD2, 6 bases. The V gene's germline CDR1 is MNHNY and CDR2 SVGAGI (reference sequence). Trimming removed 0 bases from V and 7 bases from J, with 16 bases in between. This CDR3 comprises 16 residues. As DNA, the CDR3 is TGTGCCAGCAGTTACTCGAATGGGGGAGGTCGGAACATTCAGTACTTC. It specifies CASSYSNGGGRNIQYF.

The chain recombines TRBV6-6 with TRBJ1-3; the D gene is possibly TRBD1 (6 bases). The V end lost 4 bases, the J end lost 0 bases, and 10 bases lay between the germline ends. Germline assignment: CDR1 MNHNY and CDR2 SVGAGI (reference sequence). The CDR3 has 15 amino acids. In DNA, the CDR3 is TGTGCCAGCAGTTCAGGGACACACTCTGGAAACACCATATATTTT. It encodes CASSSGTHSGNTIYF.

This sequence joins TRBV18 and TRBJ1-2, with unresolved D. In germline, CDR1 is KGHSH, CDR2 LQKENI. This CDR3 comprises 14 residues. The V gene lost 4 bases and the J gene lost 2 bases, with 11 bases spanning the gap. In DNA, the CDR3 is TGTGCCAGCTCACTACGGACGGGGAACTATGGCTACACCTTC. It encodes CASSLRTGNYGYTF. Variable domain in full (rest from reference TRBV18 and TRBJ1-2): NAGVMQNPRHLVRRRGQEARLRCSPMKGHSHVYWYRQLPEEGLKFMVYLQKENIIDESGMPKERFSAEFPKEGPSILRIQQVVRGDSAAYFCASSLRTGNYGYTFGSGTRLTVV.

This chain connects TRBV10-3 to TRBJ2-3; no reliable D call. CDR1 is ENHRY and CDR2 is SYGVKD in the germline V gene. Trimming took off 5 bases at V and 7 bases at J, with 16 bases between the two ends. This CDR3 region has 14 residues. CDR3: CAISPDLGRNTQYF. The CDR3 DNA is TGTGCCATCAGTCCCGACTTGGGTAGAAATACGCAGTATTTT.

The gene calls are TRBV6-4 and TRBJ1-1; D remains unclear. The germline V gene encodes CDR1 MRHNA and CDR2 SNTAGT. Trimming stripped 0 bases from V and 5 bases from J, with 7 bases between. The CDR3 spans 13 residues. The CDR3 DNA reads TGTGCCAGCAGTGACTCGAGCGGGACTGAAGCTTTCTTT. Its translation: CASSDSSGTEAFF.

The chain joins TRBV6-5 to TRBJ2-5; 9 nucleotides align to TRBD2. The trim removed 2 bases at V and 5 bases at J, leaving 9 bases unmatched. This CDR3 comprises 16 residues. Germline assignment: CDR1 MNHEY and CDR2 SVGAGI. DNA for the CDR3: TGTGCCAGCAGTTACGGAAGGAGGGCGGGAGGGGAGACCCAGTACTTC. Translating it yields CASSYGRRAGGETQYF.

This sequence joins TRBV9 and TRBJ2-7; 8 bases are a match to TRBD1. V lost 4 bases to trimming and J lost 5 bases; unmatched junction nucleotides: 11. The CDR3 has 15 residues. Germline V gene sequence: CDR1 SGDLS, CDR2 YYNGEE. CDR3 residues: CASSQRQGPRDEQYF. Written as DNA, the CDR3 is TGTGCCAGCAGCCAAAGACAGGGGCCCCGGGACGAGCAGTACTTC. Supplemented by reference TRBV9 and TRBJ2-7, the full variable domain reads DSGVTQTPKHLITATGQRVTLRCSPRSGDLSVYWYQQSLDQGLQFLIQYYNGEERAKGNILERFSAQQFPDLHSELNLSSLELGDSALYFCASSQRQGPRDEQYFGPGTRLTVT.

In its sample, this clone was seen a few times. The genes are TRBV11-3 and TRBJ2-1; 9 nucleotides agree with TRBD2. This CDR3 comprises 15 residues. V lost 5 bases and J lost 5; bases outside the gene matches: 7. Germline V lookup: CDR1 SGHNT, CDR2 YENEEA. The CDR3 sequence is CASSPRLAAHNEQFF. The CDR3 DNA reads as TGTGCCAGCAGCCCCAGACTAGCGGCTCACAATGAGCAGTTCTTC.

CDR3 region: CASQDSVRTGELFF. In DNA, the CDR3 is TGTGCCAGCCAGGACTCCGTCCGGACCGGGGAGCTGTTTTTT. The J gene is TRBJ2-2, the V gene TRBV2; a possible D gene is TRBD2 (5 bases). CDR1 SNHLY and CDR2 FYNNEI come from the germline V gene. This CDR3 region has 14 residues. V lost 8 bases to trimming and J lost 5 bases, with 15 bases between them.

This sequence joins TRBV4-1 and TRBJ2-7, with D possibly TRBD1 on 5 matching bases. CDR1 MGHRA and CDR2 YSYEKL come from the germline V gene. This CDR3 is built from 14 residues. V was clipped by 4 bases and J by 3 bases, with 13 bases between them. CDR3: CASSPVGVDYEQYF. The CDR3 DNA reads TGCGCCAGCAGCCCAGTAGGGGTAGACTACGAGCAGTACTTC.